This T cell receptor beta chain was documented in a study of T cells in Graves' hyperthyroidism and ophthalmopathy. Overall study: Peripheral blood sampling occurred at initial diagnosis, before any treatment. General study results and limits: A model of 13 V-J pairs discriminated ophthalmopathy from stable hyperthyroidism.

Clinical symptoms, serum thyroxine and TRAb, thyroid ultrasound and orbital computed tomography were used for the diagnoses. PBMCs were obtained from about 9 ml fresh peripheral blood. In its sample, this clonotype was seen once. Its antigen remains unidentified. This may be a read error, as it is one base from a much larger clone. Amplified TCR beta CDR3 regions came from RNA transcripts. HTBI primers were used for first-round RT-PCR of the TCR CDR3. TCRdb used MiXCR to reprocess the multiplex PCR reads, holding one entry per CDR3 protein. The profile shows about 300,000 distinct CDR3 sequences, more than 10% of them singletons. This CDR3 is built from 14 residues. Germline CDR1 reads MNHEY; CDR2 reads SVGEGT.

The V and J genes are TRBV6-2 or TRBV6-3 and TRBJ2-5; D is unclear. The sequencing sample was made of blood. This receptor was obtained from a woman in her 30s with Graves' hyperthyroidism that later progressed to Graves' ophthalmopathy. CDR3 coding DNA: TGTGACAGCAGTTCTCAAGATCAACAAGAGACCCAGTACTTC. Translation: CDSSSQDQQETQYF.